The T cell receptor (beta chain) under discussion was sequenced for a study of blood T cells in healthy people across ages. Study-level results: The unknown donor CMV status may have confounded expanded clonotype changes. It was found that TCR beta diversity correlated strongly with the percentage of naive T cells.

A second PCR of roughly 7 to 11 cycles used a sample-barcoded 5' primer and a J-beta primer mix. Each cDNA molecule, via a template-switch adaptor with 12 random nucleotides, was tagged. Each CDR3 protein is one row after TCRdb ran MiXCR on the 5' RACE reads. The repertoire holds around 990,000 distinct CDR3 sequences, 35% to 40% seen once, with around 13% in the top ten. To note about this clonotype: Its target is not known.

The V gene end was trimmed by 1 base and the J gene end by 8 bases; junction bases not matched to a gene: 14. This CDR3 has 17 residues. The sample was blood. This chain links TRBV12-3 or TRBV12-4 with TRBJ1-2; TRBD1 agrees at 9 bases. This receptor was identified in a young man in good health. CDR3: CASSLVRGQDRGQGYTF. The CDR3 region has the DNA TGTGCCAGCAGTTTAGTTAGGGGACAGGACAGGGGACAAGGCTACACCTTC.